This record covers a single T cell receptor (beta chain). The germline gives CDR1 SGHVS, CDR2 FQNEAQ. The CDR3 has 15 residues. Trimming took 3 bases from V and 9 from J, leaving 15 bases between them. These data originate in a study of blood T cell repertoires in COVID-19. Sequenced by immunoSEQ multiplex PCR; TCRdb stores in-frame clones only, minus some. Of 100,000 to 150,000 clones in the sample, about four fifths were seen once. The sequence derives from a man between 60 and 70 years old with acute or convalescent COVID-19. Sequencing was done on a sample of peripheral blood. This sequence joins TRBV7-8 and TRBJ1-6; D gene unclear. The CDR3 DNA is TGTGCCAGCAGCTTGTCCCAGGCAGAGTCTTCACCCCTCCACTTT. Translating gives CASSLSQAESSPLHF.